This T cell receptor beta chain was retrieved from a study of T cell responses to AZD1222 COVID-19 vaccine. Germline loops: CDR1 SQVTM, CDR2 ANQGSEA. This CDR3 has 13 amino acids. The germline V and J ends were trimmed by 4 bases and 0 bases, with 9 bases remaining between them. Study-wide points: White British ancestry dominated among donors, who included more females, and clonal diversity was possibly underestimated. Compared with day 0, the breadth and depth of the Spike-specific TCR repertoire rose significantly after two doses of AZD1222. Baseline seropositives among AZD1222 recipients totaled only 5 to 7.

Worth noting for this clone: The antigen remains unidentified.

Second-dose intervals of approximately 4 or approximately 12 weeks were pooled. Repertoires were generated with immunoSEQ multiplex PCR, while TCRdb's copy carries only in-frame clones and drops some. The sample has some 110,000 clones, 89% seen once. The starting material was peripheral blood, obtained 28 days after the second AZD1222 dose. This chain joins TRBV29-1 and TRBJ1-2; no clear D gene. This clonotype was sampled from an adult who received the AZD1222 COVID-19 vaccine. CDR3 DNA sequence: TGCAGCGTTGTCCAACAGTCTAACTATGGCTACACCTTC. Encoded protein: CSVVQQSNYGYTF. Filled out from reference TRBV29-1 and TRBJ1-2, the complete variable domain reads SAVISQKPSRDICQRGTSLTIQCQVDSQVTMMFWYRQQPGQSLTLIATANQGSEATYESGFVIDKFPISRPNLTFSTLTVSNMSPEDSSIYLCSVVQQSNYGYTFGSGTRLTVV.